Sequencing of this T cell receptor (beta chain) was carried out in a study of cytomegalovirus exposure and HLA in healthy donors. Study-level points and caveats: 16,951 TCR beta sequences were associated with HLA alleles at 0.05 false discovery rate in a later analysis. A later analysis revealed that TCR association rates differed between HLA loci, peaking at DRB1 and bottoming out at HLA-C. Indistinguishable V segments, including TRBV6-2 and TRBV6-3, were excluded.

In the PCR, 60 Vbeta and 13 Jbeta primers were used. Libraries were prepared by immunoSEQ multiplex PCR; TCRdb keeps only in-frame clonotypes and omits some of them. Of 200,000 or so clones detected, roughly four fifths appear once; the ten largest clones hold roughly 0.1%. CDR1 and CDR2 (germline): SGHDN, FVKESK. The CDR3 length is 12 residues. V was clipped by 3 bases and J by 3 bases, with 3 bases between them. Concerning this clone itself: The antigen remains unidentified.

The V and J genes are TRBV14 and TRBJ2-1, with no clear D. This clonotype was sampled from a boy aged 2 to 10 in good health and CMV-seronegative. Sequences were obtained from PBMCs. The CDR3 region has the DNA TGTGCCAGCAGCCACCTCTACAATGAGCAGTTCTTC. It is translated as CASSHLYNEQFF.